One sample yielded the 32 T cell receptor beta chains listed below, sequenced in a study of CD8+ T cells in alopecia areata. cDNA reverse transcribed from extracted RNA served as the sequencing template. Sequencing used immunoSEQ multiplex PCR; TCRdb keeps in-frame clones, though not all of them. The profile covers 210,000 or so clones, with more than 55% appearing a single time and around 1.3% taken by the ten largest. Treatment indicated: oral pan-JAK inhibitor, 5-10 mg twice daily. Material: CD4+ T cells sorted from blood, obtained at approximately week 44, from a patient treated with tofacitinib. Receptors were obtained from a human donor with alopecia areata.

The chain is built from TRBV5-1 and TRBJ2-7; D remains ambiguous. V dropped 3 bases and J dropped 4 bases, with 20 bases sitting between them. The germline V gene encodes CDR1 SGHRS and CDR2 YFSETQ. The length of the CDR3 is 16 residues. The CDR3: CASSWDVNRGGYEQYF. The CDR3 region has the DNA TGCGCCAGCAGCTGGGATGTTAATCGTGGCGGATACGAGCAGTACTTC.

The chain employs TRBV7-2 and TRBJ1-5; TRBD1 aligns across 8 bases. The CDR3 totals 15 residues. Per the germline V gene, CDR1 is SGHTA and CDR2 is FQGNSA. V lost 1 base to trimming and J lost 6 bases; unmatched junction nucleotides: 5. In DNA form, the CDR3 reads TGTGCCAGCAGCTTAGAGGACAGGGTTGGTCAGCCCCAGCATTTT. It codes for CASSLEDRVGQPQHF.

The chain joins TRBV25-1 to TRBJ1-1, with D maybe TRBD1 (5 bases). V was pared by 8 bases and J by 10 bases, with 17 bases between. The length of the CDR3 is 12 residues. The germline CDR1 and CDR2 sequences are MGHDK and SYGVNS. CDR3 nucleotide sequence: TGTGCCAGCCACGTCTCCAGGGAAGGAGCTTTCTTT. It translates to CASHVSREGAFF.

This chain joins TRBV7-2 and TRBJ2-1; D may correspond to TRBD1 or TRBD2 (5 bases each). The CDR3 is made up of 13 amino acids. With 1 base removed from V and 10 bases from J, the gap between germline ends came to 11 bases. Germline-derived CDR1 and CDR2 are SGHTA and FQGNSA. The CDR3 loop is CASSLGFWGEQFF. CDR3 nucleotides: TGTGCCAGCAGCTTAGGATTTTGGGGGGAGCAGTTCTTC.

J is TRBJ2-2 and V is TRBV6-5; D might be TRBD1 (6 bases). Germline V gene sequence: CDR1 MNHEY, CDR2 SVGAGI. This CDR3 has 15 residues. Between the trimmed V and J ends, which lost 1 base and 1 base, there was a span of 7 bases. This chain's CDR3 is CASSYWDKNTGELFF. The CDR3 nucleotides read TGTGCCAGCAGTTACTGGGACAAGAACACCGGGGAGCTGTTTTTT.

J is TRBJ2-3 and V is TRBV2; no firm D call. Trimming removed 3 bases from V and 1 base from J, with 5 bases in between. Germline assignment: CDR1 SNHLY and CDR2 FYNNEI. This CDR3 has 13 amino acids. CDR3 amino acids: CASSEIGTDTQYF. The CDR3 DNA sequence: TGTGCCAGCAGTGAGATAGGCACAGATACGCAGTATTTT.

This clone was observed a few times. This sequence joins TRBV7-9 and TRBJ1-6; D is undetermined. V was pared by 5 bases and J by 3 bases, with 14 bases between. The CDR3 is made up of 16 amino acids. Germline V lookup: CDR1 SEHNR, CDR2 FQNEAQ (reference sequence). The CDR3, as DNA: TGTGCCAGCAGCCAACCAACCTCCCGCTATAATTCACCCCTCCACTTT. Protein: CASSQPTSRYNSPLHF.

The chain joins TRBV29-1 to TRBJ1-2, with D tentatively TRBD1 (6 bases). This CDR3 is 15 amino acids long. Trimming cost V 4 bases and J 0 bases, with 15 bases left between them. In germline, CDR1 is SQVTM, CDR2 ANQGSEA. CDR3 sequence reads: CSVGPPGHPNYGYTF. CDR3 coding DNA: TGCAGCGTTGGTCCCCCGGGACATCCTAACTATGGCTACACCTTC.

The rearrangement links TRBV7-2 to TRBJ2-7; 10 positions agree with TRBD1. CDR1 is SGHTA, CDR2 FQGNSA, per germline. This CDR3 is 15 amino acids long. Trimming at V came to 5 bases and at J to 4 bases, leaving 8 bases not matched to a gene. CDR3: CASSRPGQGRYEQYF. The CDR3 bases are TGTGCCAGCAGCCGACCGGGACAGGGGAGGTACGAGCAGTACTTC.

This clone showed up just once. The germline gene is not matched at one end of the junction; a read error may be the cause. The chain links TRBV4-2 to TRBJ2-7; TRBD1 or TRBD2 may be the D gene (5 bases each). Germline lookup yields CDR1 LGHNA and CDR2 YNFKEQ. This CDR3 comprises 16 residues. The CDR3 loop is CASSQGRGDWSYEQYF. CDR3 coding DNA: TGTGCCAGCAGTCAAGGTAGAGGGGATTGGTCCTACGAGCAGTACTTC.

CDR3 nucleotides: TGTGCCTGGAGTGCCACGCGTAAGAGCTCCTATAATTCACCCCTCCACTTT. Translated, it gives CAWSATRKSSYNSPLHF. The J gene is TRBJ1-6, the V gene TRBV30; no clear D gene. Germline CDR1 reads GTSNPN; CDR2 reads SVGIG (reference sequence). This CDR3 has 17 residues. Trimming pared 1 base from V and 0 bases from J, leaving 13 bases between.

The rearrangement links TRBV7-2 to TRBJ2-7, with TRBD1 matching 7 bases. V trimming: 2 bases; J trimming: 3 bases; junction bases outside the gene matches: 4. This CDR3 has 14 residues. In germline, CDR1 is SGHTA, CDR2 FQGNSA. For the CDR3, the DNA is TGTGCCAGCAGCTTATTCGGACAGGTCTACGAGCAGTACTTC. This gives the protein CASSLFGQVYEQYF.

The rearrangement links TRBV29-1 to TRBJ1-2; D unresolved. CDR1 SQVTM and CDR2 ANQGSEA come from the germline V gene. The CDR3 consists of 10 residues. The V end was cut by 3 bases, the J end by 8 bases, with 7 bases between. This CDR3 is CSVDTEGYTF. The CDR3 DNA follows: TGCAGCGTTGATACGGAAGGCTACACCTTC. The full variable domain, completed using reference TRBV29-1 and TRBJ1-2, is SAVISQKPSRDICQRGTSLTIQCQVDSQVTMMFWYRQQPGQSLTLIATANQGSEATYESGFVIDKFPISRPNLTFSTLTVSNMSPEDSSIYLCSVDTEGYTFGSGTRLTVV.

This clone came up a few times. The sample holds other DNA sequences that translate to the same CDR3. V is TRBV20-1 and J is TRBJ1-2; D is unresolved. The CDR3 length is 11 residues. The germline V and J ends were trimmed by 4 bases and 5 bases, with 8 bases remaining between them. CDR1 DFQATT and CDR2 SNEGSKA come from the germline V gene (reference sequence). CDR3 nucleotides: TGCAGTGCTACCGGGTCTTATGGCTACACCTTC. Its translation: CSATGSYGYTF.

CDR3 amino acids: CSVAQGMNSPLHF. In DNA, the CDR3 is TGCAGCGTTGCGCAGGGAATGAATTCACCCCTCCACTTT. The rearrangement joins TRBV29-1 to TRBJ1-6; maybe TRBD1 (5 bases). This CDR3 region has 13 residues. The germline CDR1 and CDR2 sequences are SQVTM and ANQGSEA. The V end lost 4 bases, the J end lost 7 bases, and 11 bases lay between the germline ends.

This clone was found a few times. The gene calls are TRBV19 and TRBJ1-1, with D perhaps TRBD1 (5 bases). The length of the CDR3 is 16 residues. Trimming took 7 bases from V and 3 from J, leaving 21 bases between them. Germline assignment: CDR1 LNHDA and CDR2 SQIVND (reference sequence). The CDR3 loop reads CASTKAWGRSHTEAFF. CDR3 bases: TGTGCCAGTACCAAAGCTTGGGGGAGATCGCACACTGAAGCTTTCTTT. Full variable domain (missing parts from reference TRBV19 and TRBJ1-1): DGGITQSPKYLFRKEGQNVTLSCEQNLNHDAMYWYRQDPGQGLRLIYYSQIVNDFQKGDIAEGYSVSREKKESFPLTVTSAQKNPTAFYLCASTKAWGRSHTEAFFGQGTRLTVV.

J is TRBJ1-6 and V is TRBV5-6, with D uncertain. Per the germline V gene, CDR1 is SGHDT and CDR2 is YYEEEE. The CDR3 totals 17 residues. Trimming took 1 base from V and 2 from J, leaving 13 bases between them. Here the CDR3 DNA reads TGTGCCAGCAGCTTGAGGCTCGGAGGCGCCTATAATTCACCCCTCCACTTT. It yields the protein CASSLRLGGAYNSPLHF.

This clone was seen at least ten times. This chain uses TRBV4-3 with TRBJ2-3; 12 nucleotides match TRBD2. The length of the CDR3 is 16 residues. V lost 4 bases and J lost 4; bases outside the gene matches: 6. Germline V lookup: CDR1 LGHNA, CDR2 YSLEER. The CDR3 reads CASSRGLAGIPDTQYF. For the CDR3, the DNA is TGCGCCAGCAGCCGCGGACTAGCGGGGATACCAGATACGCAGTATTTT.

Here the CDR3 DNA reads TGTGCCAGCAGTTTCACCCGGACCGGGAAAGGAGAGACCCAGTACTTC. Its protein product is CASSFTRTGKGETQYF. The chain employs TRBV6-5 and TRBJ2-5, with a possible D match to TRBD2 (5 bases). The germline CDR1 and CDR2 sequences are MNHEY and SVGAGI. This CDR3 is 16 amino acids long. V lost 4 bases and J lost 4, with 19 bases in between.

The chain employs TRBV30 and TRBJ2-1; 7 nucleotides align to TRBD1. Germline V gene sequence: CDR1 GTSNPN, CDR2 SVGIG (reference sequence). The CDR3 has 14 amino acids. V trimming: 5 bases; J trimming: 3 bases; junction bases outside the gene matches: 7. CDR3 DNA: TGTGCCTGGGGTACAGGGGTTTACTACAATGAGCAGTTCTTC. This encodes CAWGTGVYYNEQFF.

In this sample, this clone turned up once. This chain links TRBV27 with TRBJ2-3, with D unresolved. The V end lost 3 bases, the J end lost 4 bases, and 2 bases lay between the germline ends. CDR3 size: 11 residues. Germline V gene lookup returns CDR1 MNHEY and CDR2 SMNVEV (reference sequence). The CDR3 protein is CASSFADTQYF. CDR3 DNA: TGTGCCAGCAGTTTCGCAGATACGCAGTATTTT.

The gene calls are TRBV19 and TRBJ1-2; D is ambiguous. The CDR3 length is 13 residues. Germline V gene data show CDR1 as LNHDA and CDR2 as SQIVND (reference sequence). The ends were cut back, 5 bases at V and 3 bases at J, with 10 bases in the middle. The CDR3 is CASSWWGDYGYTF. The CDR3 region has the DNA TGTGCCAGTAGTTGGTGGGGTGACTATGGCTACACCTTC.

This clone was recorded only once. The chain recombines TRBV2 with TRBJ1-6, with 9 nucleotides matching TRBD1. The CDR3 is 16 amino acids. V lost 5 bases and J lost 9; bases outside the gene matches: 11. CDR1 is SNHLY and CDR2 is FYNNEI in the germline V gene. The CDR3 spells CASSQQGQGGGSPLHF. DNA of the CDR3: TGTGCCAGCAGTCAACAGGGACAGGGAGGCGGTTCACCCCTCCACTTT.

As DNA, the CDR3 is TGTGCCTGGAATAAAGGGACAGGCGAGAATGAAAAACTGTTTTTT. Translating gives CAWNKGTGENEKLFF. The rearrangement uses TRBV30 and TRBJ1-4; 8 bases are shared with TRBD1. CDR1 is GTSNPN and CDR2 is SVGIG in the germline V gene (reference sequence). This CDR3 contains 15 residues. V was pared by 4 bases and J by 5 bases, with 9 bases of the junction left unmatched.

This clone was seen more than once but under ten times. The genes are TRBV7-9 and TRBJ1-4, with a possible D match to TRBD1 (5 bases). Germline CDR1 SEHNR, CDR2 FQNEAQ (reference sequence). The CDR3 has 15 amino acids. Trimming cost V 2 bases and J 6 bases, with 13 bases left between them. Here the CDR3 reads CASSLSRGSHEKLFF. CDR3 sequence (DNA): TGTGCCAGCAGCTTATCTCGGGGCAGCCATGAAAAACTGTTTTTT.

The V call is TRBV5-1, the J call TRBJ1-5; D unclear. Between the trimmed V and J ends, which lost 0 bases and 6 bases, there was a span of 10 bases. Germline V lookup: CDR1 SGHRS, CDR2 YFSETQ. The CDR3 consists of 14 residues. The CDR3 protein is CASSLDEGLQPQHF. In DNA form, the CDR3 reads TGCGCCAGCAGCTTGGATGAAGGGCTTCAGCCCCAGCATTTT.

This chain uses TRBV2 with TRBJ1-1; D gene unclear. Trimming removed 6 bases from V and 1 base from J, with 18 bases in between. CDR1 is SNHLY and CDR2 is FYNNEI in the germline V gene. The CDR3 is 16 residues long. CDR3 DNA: TGTGCCAGCAGAGCTGGGGTGCGGACGGGGAACACTGAAGCTTTCTTT. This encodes CASRAGVRTGNTEAFF.

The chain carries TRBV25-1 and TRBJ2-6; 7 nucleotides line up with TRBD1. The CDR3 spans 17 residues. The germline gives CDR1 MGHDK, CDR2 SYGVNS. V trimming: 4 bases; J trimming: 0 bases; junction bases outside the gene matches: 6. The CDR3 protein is CASSARTGLSGANVLTF. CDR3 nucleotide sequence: TGTGCCAGCAGTGCGAGGACAGGCCTCTCTGGGGCCAACGTCCTGACTTTC. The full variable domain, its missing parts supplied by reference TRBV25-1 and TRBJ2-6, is EADIYQTPRYLVIGTGKKITLECSQTMGHDKMYWYQQDPGMELHLIHYSYGVNSTEKGDLSSESTVSRIRTEHFPLTLESARPSHTSQYLCASSARTGLSGANVLTFGAGSRLTVL.

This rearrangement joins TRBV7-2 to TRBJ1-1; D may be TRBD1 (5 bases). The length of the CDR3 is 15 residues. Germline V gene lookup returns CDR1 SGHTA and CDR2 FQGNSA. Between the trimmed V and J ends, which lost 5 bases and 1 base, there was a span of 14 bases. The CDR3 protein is CASSGRQLANTEAFF. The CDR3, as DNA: TGTGCCAGCAGCGGAAGACAGCTAGCGAACACTGAAGCTTTCTTT.

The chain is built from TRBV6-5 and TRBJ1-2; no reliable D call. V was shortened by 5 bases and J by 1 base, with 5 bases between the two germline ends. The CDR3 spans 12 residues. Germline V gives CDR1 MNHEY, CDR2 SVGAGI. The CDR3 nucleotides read TGTGCCAGCAGTCAAAGTAACTATGGCTACACCTTC. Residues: CASSQSNYGYTF.

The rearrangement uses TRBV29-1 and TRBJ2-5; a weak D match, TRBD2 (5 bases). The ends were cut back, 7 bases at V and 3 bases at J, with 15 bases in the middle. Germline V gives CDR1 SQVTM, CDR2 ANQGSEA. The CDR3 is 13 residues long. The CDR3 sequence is CSAGLGGKETQYF. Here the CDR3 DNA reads TGCAGCGCCGGACTGGGCGGCAAAGAGACCCAGTACTTC.

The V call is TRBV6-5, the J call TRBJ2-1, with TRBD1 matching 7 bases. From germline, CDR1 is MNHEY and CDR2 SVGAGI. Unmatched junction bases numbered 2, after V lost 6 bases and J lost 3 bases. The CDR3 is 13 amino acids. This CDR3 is CASRYRGYNEQFF. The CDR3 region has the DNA TGTGCCAGCAGATACAGGGGCTACAATGAGCAGTTCTTC.